The clone carrying this T cell receptor beta chain was recorded once. This specimen comes from a study of blood T cell repertoires in COVID-19. For the study at large: Samples came from the United States, Italy and Spain, spanning acute and convalescent COVID-19.

Germline V CDR1 and CDR2: LGHDT, YNNKEL (reference sequence). V gave up 5 bases and J gave up 1 base; unmatched junction bases: 10. The CDR3 sequence is 17 residues long. Clones were read by immunoSEQ multiplex PCR, and TCRdb kept only the in-frame ones, dropping some. The table lists around 250,000 clones, roughly 80% of them singletons. Recruitment covered 20 to 25 US areas and drew participants whose ages spanned 18 to 89 years. Cohort allocation depended upon clinical history that participants reported. The sequence came from a man aged 45-65 years who had recovered from COVID-19. Sequencing used PBMCs or T cells enriched from blood (not recorded which). V is TRBV3-1 (or the pseudogene TRBV3-2) and J is TRBJ2-7; 11 bases line up with TRBD2. The CDR3: CASSLTSGSHGSYEQYF. In DNA, the CDR3 is TGTGCCAGCAGCTTAACTAGCGGGAGTCATGGTTCCTACGAGCAGTACTTC.